This T cell receptor (beta chain) was captured in a study of OX40 agonist ivuxolimab in advanced cancers. Across the whole study: Patients received ivuxolimab, an intravenous treatment, every 2 weeks at 0.01 to 10 mg/kg. Overall study results and limits: The antigen specificity of the peripheral T cells (those that were expanded) was not determined. CD4+ T cells averaged fewer expanded clones than CD8+ T cells.

This clone was detected only a few times. Its antigen is not identified. The protocol was immunoSEQ multiplex PCR, while the TCRdb copy is restricted to in-frame clones and leaves out a portion. The sample holds 70,000 to 80,000 clones, about 93% seen once. This CDR3 has 13 residues. Looked up from germline, CDR1 is MNHNY and CDR2 is SVGAGI (reference sequence). V lost 0 bases and J lost 1, with 4 bases in between. J is TRBJ2-7 and V is TRBV6-6; no reliable D call. The TCR was taken from an adult with an advanced solid tumor such as melanoma, head and neck, liver or kidney cancer. Sequences were derived from CD4+ or CD8+ T cells sorted from blood, sampled in a trial of the OX40 agonist ivuxolimab. CDR3 protein: CASSYSGSYEQYF. DNA of the CDR3: TGTGCCAGCAGTTACTCAGGGTCCTACGAGCAGTACTTC.